The 19 T cell receptor beta chains given below trace back to one sample, sequenced in a study of blood T cell repertoires in COVID-19. Clones were read by immunoSEQ multiplex PCR, and TCRdb kept only the in-frame ones, dropping some. This sample has some 75,000 clones, with around 80% found just once. The specimen was peripheral blood. The receptors stem from a man aged 45-60 years with COVID-19, enrolled during active disease.

The V call is TRBV5-4, the J call TRBJ2-7; 10 bases are shared with TRBD2. This CDR3 has 14 residues. Germline loops: CDR1 SGHNT, CDR2 YYREEE (reference sequence). J lost 4 bases, V lost 2 bases, and 3 bases had no gene match. The CDR3 sequence: CASSFGTSEYEQYF. CDR3 sequence (DNA): TGTGCCAGCAGCTTCGGGACTAGCGAGTACGAGCAGTACTTC.

The chain employs TRBV2 and TRBJ2-5, with 8 bases that match TRBD1. The CDR3 consists of 15 residues. Trimming at V came to 4 bases and at J to 2 bases, leaving 6 bases not matched to a gene. Germline V gives CDR1 SNHLY, CDR2 FYNNEI. The DNA for the CDR3 is TGTGCCAGCAGTGGGAAGACAGGGGCTCAAGAGACCCAGTACTTC. This gives the protein CASSGKTGAQETQYF.

The rearrangement links TRBV21-1 to TRBJ1-2; the table calls TRBD1, which could not be checked here. TRBV21-1 is marked as a pseudogene. CDR3 length: 15 amino acids. Here the CDR3 reads CASSKAPGFNYGYTF. Here the CDR3 DNA reads TGTGCCAGCAGCAAAGCCCCAGGGTTTAACTATGGCTACACCTTC.

The chain uses TRBV30 and TRBJ2-7; D remains ambiguous. Per germline, CDR1 GTSNPN and CDR2 SVGIG (reference sequence). The V end lost 3 bases, the J end lost 0 bases, and 15 bases lay between the germline ends. The CDR3 loop spans 15 amino acids. The CDR3 protein is CAWRRNGLSSYEQYF. The CDR3 DNA reads as TGTGCCTGGAGGAGGAACGGGTTGAGCTCCTACGAGCAGTACTTC.

The CDR3, as DNA: TGCGCCAGCAGCTTGGCCCTGGCAGGGGTGAACACTGAAGCTTTCTTT. It translates to CASSLALAGVNTEAFF. V is TRBV5-1 and J is TRBJ1-1, with D perhaps TRBD1 (6 bases). This CDR3 has 16 residues. The V gene's germline CDR1 is SGHRS and CDR2 YFSETQ. Trimming left V 0 bases short and J 0 bases short, with 12 bases between.

The chain recombines TRBV6-5 with TRBJ2-7, with a weak D call TRBD1 (6 bases). Per germline, CDR1 MNHEY and CDR2 SVGAGI. V shed 6 bases and J shed 6 bases, with 21 bases lying between them. This CDR3 contains 15 residues. The CDR3 loop is CASRDPGTRLSEQYF. The CDR3 nucleotides read TGTGCCAGCAGGGACCCCGGGACAAGGCTTAGCGAGCAGTACTTC.

This chain joins TRBV24-1 and TRBJ2-5, with D possibly being TRBD1 (5 bases). CDR1 is KGHDR, CDR2 SFDVKD, per germline. Trimming left V 3 bases short and J 3 bases short, with 16 bases between. The CDR3 has 16 amino acids. CDR3 bases: TGTGCCACCAGTGATCGTGTTCGGGTAGGGGAAGAGACCCAGTACTTC. Protein: CATSDRVRVGEETQYF.

The rearrangement uses TRBV6-6 and TRBJ1-5, with 10 bases aligning to TRBD1. This CDR3 has 13 amino acids. Unmatched junction bases numbered 1, after V lost 5 bases and J lost 6 bases. CDR1 is MNHNY, CDR2 SVGAGI, per germline (reference sequence). Written as DNA, the CDR3 is TGTGCCAGCAGTCGACAGGGGGCTCAGCCCCAGCATTTT. Translated: CASSRQGAQPQHF.

The chain uses TRBV19 and TRBJ2-5; the D gene is possibly TRBD1 (5 bases). Per the germline V gene, CDR1 is LNHDA and CDR2 is SQIVND (reference sequence). CDR3 length: 14 residues. V gave up 3 bases and J gave up 5 bases, with 13 bases separating them. As DNA, the CDR3 is TGTGCCAGTAGTATTTCAGGGTTTGGGGAGACCCAGTACTTC. Protein sequence: CASSISGFGETQYF.

This CDR3 reads CASSLGVEGPTGELFF. The CDR3, as DNA: TGTGCCAGTAGTTTAGGGGTAGAGGGCCCCACCGGGGAGCTGTTTTTT. The rearrangement uses TRBV19 and TRBJ2-2; D tentatively fits TRBD1 or TRBD2 (5 bases each). The germline V gene has CDR1 LNHDA and CDR2 SQIVND (reference sequence). CDR3 length: 16 amino acids. V was shortened by 5 bases and J by 4 bases, with 17 bases between the two germline ends.

CDR3 sequence reads: CASSQVGAVSNEQFF. CDR3 sequence (DNA): TGTGCCAGCAGCCAAGTCGGTGCTGTATCTAATGAGCAGTTCTTC. The chain combines TRBV3-1 (or the pseudogene TRBV3-2) with TRBJ2-1; unclear D gene. Germline assignment: CDR1 LGHDT and CDR2 YNNKEL (reference sequence). The germline V and J ends were trimmed by 1 base and 7 bases, with 14 bases remaining between them. This CDR3 region has 15 residues.

The V call is TRBV28, the J call TRBJ2-4, with D maybe TRBD2 (6 bases). This CDR3 has 13 residues. V was clipped by 3 bases and J by 6 bases, with 9 bases between them. Per the germline V gene, CDR1 is MDHEN and CDR2 is SYDVKM. The CDR3 sequence is CASSFGGVNIQYF. The CDR3 bases are TGTGCCAGCAGTTTCGGCGGGGTAAACATTCAGTACTTC.

The DNA for the CDR3 is TGTGCCAGCAGTGACGCTCCCTCACAGGGTAATGAGCAGTTCTTC. This codes for CASSDAPSQGNEQFF. The chain recombines TRBV6-4 with TRBJ2-1; D perhaps matches TRBD1 (6 bases). CDR3 length equals 15 residues. Germline values: CDR1 MRHNA, CDR2 SNTAGT. Trimming shortened V by 2 bases and J by 7 bases, and 15 bases separated the two germline ends.

This clone was observed a handful of times. This chain connects TRBV6-5 to TRBJ1-2; perhaps TRBD1 as D (5 bases). With 7 bases removed from V and 4 bases from J, the gap between germline ends came to 19 bases. The CDR3 is 15 residues long. Germline values: CDR1 MNHEY, CDR2 SVGAGI. This chain's CDR3 is CASTQRDSPIYGYTF. The CDR3, as DNA: TGTGCCAGCACCCAGAGGGACTCCCCCATCTATGGCTACACCTTC.

By share, this clone ranks as medium-sized. V is TRBV6-2 or TRBV6-3 and J is TRBJ1-5, with D possibly TRBD1 on 5 matching bases. The CDR3 extends over 15 amino acids. Germline CDR1 reads MNHEY; CDR2 reads SVGEGT. V gave up 2 bases and J gave up 6 bases, with 14 bases separating them. CDR3 amino acids: CASSYPREGSQPQHF. The DNA for the CDR3 is TGTGCCAGCAGTTACCCCAGGGAGGGCTCTCAGCCCCAGCATTTT.

The chain combines TRBV6-1 with TRBJ1-6, with 8 bases matching TRBD1. The CDR3 is 18 amino acids. V shed 3 bases, J shed 6 bases, and the junction held 13 bases outside the gene matches. Germline-derived CDR1 and CDR2 are MNHNS and SASEGT. CDR3 nucleotides: TGTGCCAGCAGTGATGGACAGGGAGGCCTCGTGGGTAATTCACCCCTCCACTTT. Its translation: CASSDGQGGLVGNSPLHF.

The chain carries TRBV2 and TRBJ1-3; D is unresolved. Germline V lookup: CDR1 SNHLY, CDR2 FYNNEI. Trimming took 5 bases from V and 10 from J, leaving 24 bases between them. The CDR3 spans 16 residues. This CDR3 is CASSRLAEVRPKTIYF. Here the CDR3 DNA reads TGTGCCAGCAGTAGGCTGGCGGAGGTCCGCCCGAAGACCATATATTTT. Full variable domain (rest looked up from reference TRBV2 and TRBJ1-3): EPEVTQTPSHQVTQMGQEVILRCVPISNHLYFYWYRQILGQKVEFLVSFYNNEISEKSEIFDDQFSVERPDGSNFTLKIRSTKLEDSAMYFCASSRLAEVRPKTIYFGEGSWLTVV.

The chain links TRBV30 to TRBJ1-1; no definite D call. With 5 bases removed from V and 8 bases from J, the gap between germline ends came to 9 bases. Germline values: CDR1 GTSNPN, CDR2 SVGIG (reference sequence). CDR3 size: 10 residues. The CDR3 loop is CAWGTSEAFF. The CDR3 DNA reads as TGTGCCTGGGGCACGAGCGAAGCTTTCTTT.

The chain carries TRBV6-5 and TRBJ1-1, with D perhaps TRBD1 (5 bases). V lost 6 bases and J lost 6, with 8 bases in between. CDR1 is MNHEY and CDR2 is SVGAGI in the germline V gene. CDR3 length: 11 residues. CDR3 region: CASRRQSEAFF. In DNA, the CDR3 is TGTGCCAGCAGAAGACAGTCTGAAGCTTTCTTT.